The 14 T cell receptor beta chains in this list originate from one sample, sequenced in a study of T cell responses to AZD1222 COVID-19 vaccine. TCRdb's copy holds only in-frame clones and misses some; the assay was immunoSEQ multiplex PCR. This sample has tens of thousands of clones, with about 83% found just once. The sample in question was peripheral blood, obtained on day 0 of AZD1222 vaccination. These receptor sequences come from an adult in good health.

In DNA, the CDR3 is TGTGCCAGCAGTTTATTAAAGGGCCCGGGGGCCAACGTCCTGACTTTC. It is translated as CASSLLKGPGANVLTF. The chain uses TRBV28 and TRBJ2-6; no clear D gene. CDR1 MDHEN and CDR2 SYDVKM come from the germline V gene. The V end was cut by 1 base, the J end by 4 bases, with 11 bases between. CDR3 size: 16 residues. The whole variable domain, remainder taken from reference TRBV28 and TRBJ2-6, is DVKVTQSSRYLVKRTGEKVFLECVQDMDHENMFWYRQDPGLGLRLIYFSYDVKMKEKGDIPEGYSVSREKKERFSLILESASTNQTSMYLCASSLLKGPGANVLTFGAGSRLTVL.

This chain's CDR3 is CASSSGTGLASYEQYF. DNA of the CDR3: TGTGCCAGCAGCTCAGGGACAGGTCTGGCCTCCTACGAGCAGTACTTC. The chain links TRBV9 to TRBJ2-7; 8 bases fit TRBD1. The CDR3 covers 16 residues. The V gene's germline CDR1 is SGDLS and CDR2 YYNGEE. V trimming: 4 bases; J trimming: 0 bases; junction bases outside the gene matches: 9. Variable domain in full (rest from reference TRBV9 and TRBJ2-7): DSGVTQTPKHLITATGQRVTLRCSPRSGDLSVYWYQQSLDQGLQFLIQYYNGEERAKGNILERFSAQQFPDLHSELNLSSLELGDSALYFCASSSGTGLASYEQYFGPGTRLTVT.

This chain joins TRBV29-1 and TRBJ2-7, with a weak D call TRBD1 (6 bases). This CDR3 region has 12 residues. Germline V lookup: CDR1 SQVTM, CDR2 ANQGSEA. V lost 3 bases and J lost 2, with 8 bases in between. The CDR3 loop reads CSVEAGAYEQYF. For the CDR3, the DNA is TGCAGCGTTGAGGCAGGGGCCTACGAGCAGTACTTC.

The chain carries TRBV24-1 and TRBJ2-3, with TRBD1 matching over 11 bases. The germline V gene has CDR1 KGHDR and CDR2 SFDVKD. V dropped 3 bases and J dropped 5; count of bases not matched to a gene: 12. There are 18 residues in the CDR3. The CDR3, as DNA: TGTGCCACCAGTGATCCTAGACCGGACAGGGGGCTGAAAGATACGCAGTATTTT. Residues: CATSDPRPDRGLKDTQYF.

The V gene is TRBV2, the J gene TRBJ1-2; TRBD1 agrees at 8 bases. V lost 6 bases, J lost 8 bases, and 17 bases stayed unmatched. CDR3 length: 16 amino acids. The germline gives CDR1 SNHLY, CDR2 FYNNEI. The CDR3 DNA sequence: TGTGCCAGCAGAGTAGGTGGGGACAGGATAGGGGTCGGCTACACCTTC. It is translated as CASRVGGDRIGVGYTF.

This chain joins TRBV11-2 and TRBJ2-3; weak D call: TRBD1 (6 bases). V was trimmed by 1 base and J by 2 bases, leaving 19 bases between them. The CDR3 extends over 18 amino acids. Germline V gene data show CDR1 as SGHAT and CDR2 as FQNNGV. This chain's CDR3 is CASSLGPGRVGATDTQYF. DNA of the CDR3: TGTGCCAGCAGCTTAGGCCCCGGACGAGTGGGGGCCACAGATACGCAGTATTTT.

V and J are TRBV5-1 and TRBJ2-3, with 7 bases lining up with TRBD1. V lost 5 bases and J lost 6; bases outside the gene matches: 15. CDR3 length: 16 residues. The germline V gene has CDR1 SGHRS and CDR2 YFSETQ. The CDR3 region has the DNA TGCGCCAGCAGACTGTTACTGGGACAGCGACGCGATACGCAGTATTTT. Translation gives CASRLLLGQRRDTQYF.

V gene TRBV10-3 combines with J gene TRBJ2-1; D might be TRBD2 (7 bases). Trimming removed 6 bases at V and 7 bases at J, with 16 bases between. Germline V gene sequence: CDR1 ENHRY, CDR2 SYGVKD. CDR3 length: 14 residues. CDR3 amino acids: CAISGLVGTNEQFF. The CDR3 bases are TGTGCCATCAGCGGACTAGTTGGGACAAATGAGCAGTTCTTC.

The chain is built from TRBV29-1 and TRBJ1-6; 10 bases fit TRBD1. This CDR3 is built from 14 residues. The trim removed 5 bases at V and 6 bases at J, leaving 4 bases unmatched. Germline CDR1 reads SQVTM; CDR2 reads ANQGSEA. The CDR3 region has the DNA TGCAGCGTTCGGACAGGGGGTTCTAATTCACCCCTCCACTTT. Translated, it gives CSVRTGGSNSPLHF.

The V call is TRBV29-1, the J call TRBJ2-3, with 7 bases matching TRBD2. J was trimmed by 1 base and V by 1 base; bases with no gene match: 5. This CDR3 is 15 amino acids long. Germline CDR1 is SQVTM and CDR2 is ANQGSEA. CDR3 nucleotides: TGCAGCGTTGAAGGAGGTCGGGGGGGCACAGATACGCAGTATTTT. Encoded protein: CSVEGGRGGTDTQYF.

The chain joins TRBV5-4 to TRBJ2-3, with unresolved D. The CDR3 length is 13 residues. V was cut by 0 bases and J by 4 bases, with 6 bases left in between. The germline V gene encodes CDR1 SGHNT and CDR2 YYREEE (reference sequence). CDR3 DNA: TGTGCCAGCAGCTTGGGAGGAGCAGATACGCAGTATTTT. Translating it yields CASSLGGADTQYF.

The V call is TRBV6-5, the J call TRBJ1-5; D is unclear. The CDR3 runs 14 residues. Per germline, CDR1 MNHEY and CDR2 SVGAGI. V was clipped by 6 bases and J by 1 base, with 10 bases between them. CDR3 sequence: CASSPGQSNQPQHF. The DNA of the CDR3 is TGTGCCAGCAGCCCGGGTCAGAGCAATCAGCCCCAGCATTTT.

The CDR3 sequence is CASSIGHTDTQYF. The CDR3 bases are TGTGCCAGTAGTATAGGGCACACAGATACGCAGTATTTT. The chain carries TRBV19 and TRBJ2-3; D not certain. CDR3 size: 13 residues. V was clipped by 1 base and J by 2 bases, with 4 bases between them. Germline CDR1 LNHDA, CDR2 SQIVND (reference sequence). Full variable domain (missing parts from reference TRBV19 and TRBJ2-3): DGGITQSPKYLFRKEGQNVTLSCEQNLNHDAMYWYRQDPGQGLRLIYYSQIVNDFQKGDIAEGYSVSREKKESFPLTVTSAQKNPTAFYLCASSIGHTDTQYFGPGTRLTVL.

This clone appeared a single time. The chain combines TRBV5-1 with TRBJ2-2; TRBD1 might be the D (6 bases). Germline loops: CDR1 SGHRS, CDR2 YFSETQ. The CDR3 has 13 residues. V was clipped by 7 bases and J by 7 bases, with 14 bases between them. CDR3 coding DNA: TGCGCCAGCCGTAACAGGGAAGGCGGGGAGCTGTTTTTT. It is translated as CASRNREGGELFF.